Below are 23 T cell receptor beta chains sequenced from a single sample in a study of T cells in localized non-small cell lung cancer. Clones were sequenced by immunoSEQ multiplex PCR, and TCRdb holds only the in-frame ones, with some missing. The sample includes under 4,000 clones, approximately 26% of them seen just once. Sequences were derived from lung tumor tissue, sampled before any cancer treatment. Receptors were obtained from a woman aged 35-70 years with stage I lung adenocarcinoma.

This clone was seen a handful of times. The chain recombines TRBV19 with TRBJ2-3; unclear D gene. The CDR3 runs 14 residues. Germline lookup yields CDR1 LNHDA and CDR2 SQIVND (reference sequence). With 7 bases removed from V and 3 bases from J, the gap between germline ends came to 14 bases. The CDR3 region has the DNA TGTGCCAGTACCTTAAGGGCAGAAACAGATACGCAGTATTTT. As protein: CASTLRAETDTQYF.

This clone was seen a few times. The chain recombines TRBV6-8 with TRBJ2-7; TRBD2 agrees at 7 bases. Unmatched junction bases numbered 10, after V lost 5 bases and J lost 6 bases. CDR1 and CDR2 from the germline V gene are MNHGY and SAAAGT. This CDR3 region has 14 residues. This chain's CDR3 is CASSDGAGPLEQYF. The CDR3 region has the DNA TGTGCCAGCAGTGACGGAGCGGGACCCCTCGAGCAGTACTTC.

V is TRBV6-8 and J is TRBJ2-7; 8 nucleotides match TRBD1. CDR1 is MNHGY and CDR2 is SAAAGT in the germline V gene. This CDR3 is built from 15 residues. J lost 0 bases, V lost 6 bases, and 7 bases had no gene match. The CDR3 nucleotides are TGTGCCAGCAGACACGGGACAGGAAGCTCCTACGAGCAGTACTTC. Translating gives CASRHGTGSSYEQYF.

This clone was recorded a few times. The CDR3 region is CASSLEAGTGELFF. The CDR3 DNA is TGTGCCAGCAGCTTAGAAGCGGGCACCGGGGAGCTGTTTTTT. The chain uses TRBV11-3 and TRBJ2-2; D may be TRBD2 (6 bases). The CDR3 is 14 residues long. The germline V and J ends were trimmed by 0 bases and 4 bases, with 6 bases remaining between them. Germline CDR1 and CDR2: SGHNT and YENEEA.

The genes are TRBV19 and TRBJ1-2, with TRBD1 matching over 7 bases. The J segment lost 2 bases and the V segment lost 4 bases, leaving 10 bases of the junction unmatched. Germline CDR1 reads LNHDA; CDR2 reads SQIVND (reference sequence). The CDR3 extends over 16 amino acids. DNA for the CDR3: TGTGCCAGTAGTAGAATTCTACAGGGGAACAACTATGGCTACACCTTC. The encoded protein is CASSRILQGNNYGYTF.

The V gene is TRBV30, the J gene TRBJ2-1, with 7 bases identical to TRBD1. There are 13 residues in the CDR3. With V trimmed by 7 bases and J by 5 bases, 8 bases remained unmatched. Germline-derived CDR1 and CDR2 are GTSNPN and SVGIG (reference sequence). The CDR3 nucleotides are TGTGCCTATGACAGGGACGGGGACAATGAGCAGTTCTTC. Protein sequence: CAYDRDGDNEQFF. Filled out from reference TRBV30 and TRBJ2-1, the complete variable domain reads SQTIHQWPATLVQPVGSPLSLECTVEGTSNPNLYWYRQAAGRGLQLLFYSVGIGQISSEVPQNLSASRPQDRQFILSSKKLLLSDSGFYLCAYDRDGDNEQFFGPGTRLTVL.

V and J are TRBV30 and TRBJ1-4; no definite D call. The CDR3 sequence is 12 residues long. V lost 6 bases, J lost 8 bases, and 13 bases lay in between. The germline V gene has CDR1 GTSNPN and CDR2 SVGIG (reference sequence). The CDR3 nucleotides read TGTGCCTGCACAAACCAAGGGGAAAAACTGTTTTTT. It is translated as CACTNQGEKLFF.

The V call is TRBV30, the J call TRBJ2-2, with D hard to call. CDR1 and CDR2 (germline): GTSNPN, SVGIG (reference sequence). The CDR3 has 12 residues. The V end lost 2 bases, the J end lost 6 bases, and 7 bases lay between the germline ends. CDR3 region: CAWSWAAGELFF. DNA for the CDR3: TGTGCCTGGAGTTGGGCGGCCGGGGAGCTGTTTTTT.

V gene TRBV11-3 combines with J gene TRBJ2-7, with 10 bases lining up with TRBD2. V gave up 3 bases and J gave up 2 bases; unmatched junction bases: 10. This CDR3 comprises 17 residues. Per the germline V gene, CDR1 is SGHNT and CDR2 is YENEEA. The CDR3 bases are TGTGCCAGCAGCTTGGTCGAGCCTAGCGGGAGACCCTACGAGCAGTACTTC. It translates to CASSLVEPSGRPYEQYF.

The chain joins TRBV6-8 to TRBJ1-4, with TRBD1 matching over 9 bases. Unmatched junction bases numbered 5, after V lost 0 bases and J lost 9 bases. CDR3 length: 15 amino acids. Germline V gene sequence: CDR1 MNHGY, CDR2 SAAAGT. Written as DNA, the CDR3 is TGTGCCAGCAGTTACTCATCGGGACAGGGTCAAAAACTGTTTTTT. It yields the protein CASSYSSGQGQKLFF.

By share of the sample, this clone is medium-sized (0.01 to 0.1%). The CDR3 protein is CASSHPDRVTEAFF. As DNA, the CDR3 is TGTGCCAGCAGCCACCCGGACAGGGTCACTGAAGCTTTCTTT. The chain combines TRBV11-3 with TRBJ1-1; 8 bases are shared with TRBD1. Germline V gene data show CDR1 as SGHNT and CDR2 as YENEEA. CDR3 size: 14 residues. V trimming: 5 bases; J trimming: 4 bases; junction bases outside the gene matches: 6.

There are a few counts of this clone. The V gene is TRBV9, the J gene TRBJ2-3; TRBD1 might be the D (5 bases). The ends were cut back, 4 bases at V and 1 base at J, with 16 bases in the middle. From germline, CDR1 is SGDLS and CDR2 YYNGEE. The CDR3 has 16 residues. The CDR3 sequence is CASSPTAGLRTDTQYF. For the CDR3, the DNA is TGTGCCAGCAGCCCCACCGCAGGGCTCCGCACAGATACGCAGTATTTT.

CDR3 coding DNA: TGTGCCAGCAGTGGGTGGGGCTATCAGCCCCAGCATTTT. This translates into CASSGWGYQPQHF. The rearrangement uses TRBV6-8 and TRBJ1-5, with a possible D match to TRBD1 (5 bases). The V end lost 5 bases, the J end lost 5 bases, and 10 bases lay between the germline ends. CDR3 length: 13 amino acids. Germline V gene sequence: CDR1 MNHGY, CDR2 SAAAGT.

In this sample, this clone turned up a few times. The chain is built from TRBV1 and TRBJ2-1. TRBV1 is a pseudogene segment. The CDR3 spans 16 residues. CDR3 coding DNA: TGCGCCAGCAGCCCCACACGGACCCAACCCGGGAATGAGCAGTTCTTC. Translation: CASSPTRTQPGNEQFF.

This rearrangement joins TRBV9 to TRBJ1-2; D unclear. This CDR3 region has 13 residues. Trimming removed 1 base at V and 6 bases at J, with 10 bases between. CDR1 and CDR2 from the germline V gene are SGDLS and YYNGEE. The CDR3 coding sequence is TGTGCCAGCAGCGTATTGGGTGGGAATGGCTACACCTTC. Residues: CASSVLGGNGYTF.

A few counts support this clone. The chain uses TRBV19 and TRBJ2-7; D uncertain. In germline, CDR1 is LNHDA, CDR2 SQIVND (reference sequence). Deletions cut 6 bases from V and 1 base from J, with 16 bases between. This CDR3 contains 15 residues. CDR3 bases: TGTGCCAGTAGCCTATATCCCGACTCTTCCTACGAGCAGTACTTC. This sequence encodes CASSLYPDSSYEQYF.

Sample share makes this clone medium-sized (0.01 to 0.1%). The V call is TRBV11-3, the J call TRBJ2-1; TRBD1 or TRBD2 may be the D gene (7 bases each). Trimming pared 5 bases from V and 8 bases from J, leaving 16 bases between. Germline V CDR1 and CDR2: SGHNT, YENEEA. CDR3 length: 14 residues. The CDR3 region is CASSPGGAGDEQFF. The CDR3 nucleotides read TGTGCCAGCAGCCCAGGGGGGGCGGGAGATGAGCAGTTCTTC.

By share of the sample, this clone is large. The CDR3 nucleotides read TGTGCCAGCTCACCGGGGACGGAAAACTATGGCTACACCTTC. Its translation: CASSPGTENYGYTF. The gene calls are TRBV18 and TRBJ1-2; a possible D gene is TRBD1 (5 bases). CDR1 and CDR2 from the germline V gene are KGHSH and LQKENI. Trimming shortened V by 3 bases and J by 2 bases, and 10 bases separated the two germline ends. This CDR3 has 14 amino acids.

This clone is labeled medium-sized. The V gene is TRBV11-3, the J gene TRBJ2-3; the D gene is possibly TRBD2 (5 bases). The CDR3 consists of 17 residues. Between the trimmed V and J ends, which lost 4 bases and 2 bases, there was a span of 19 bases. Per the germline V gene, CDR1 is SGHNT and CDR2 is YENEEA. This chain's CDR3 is CASSYAWGASSTDTQYF. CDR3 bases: TGTGCCAGCAGCTACGCCTGGGGAGCTAGCTCCACAGATACGCAGTATTTT.

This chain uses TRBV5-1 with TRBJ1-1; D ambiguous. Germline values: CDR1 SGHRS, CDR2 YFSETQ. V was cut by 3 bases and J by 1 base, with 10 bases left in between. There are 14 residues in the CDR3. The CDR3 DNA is TGCGCCAGCAGCTCTCAGGCTGCGAACACTGAAGCTTTCTTT. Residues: CASSSQAANTEAFF.

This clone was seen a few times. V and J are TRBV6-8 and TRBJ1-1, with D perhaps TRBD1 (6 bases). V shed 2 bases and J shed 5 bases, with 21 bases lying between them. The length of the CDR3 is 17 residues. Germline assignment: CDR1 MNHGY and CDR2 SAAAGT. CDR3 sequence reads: CASSYVYHRQEGTEAFF. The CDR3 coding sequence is TGTGCCAGCAGTTACGTTTACCACCGACAGGAGGGAACTGAAGCTTTCTTT.

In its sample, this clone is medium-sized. For the CDR3, the DNA is TGTGCCAGCAGTGAAGCCCCGGGGGTATGGGGACAGGGGTCCTACGAGCAGTACTTC. It encodes CASSEAPGVWGQGSYEQYF. The chain combines TRBV6-1 with TRBJ2-7, with TRBD1 matching 10 bases. CDR3 length: 19 residues. With V trimmed by 0 bases and J by 1 base, 12 bases remained unmatched. CDR1 and CDR2 (germline): MNHNS, SASEGT.

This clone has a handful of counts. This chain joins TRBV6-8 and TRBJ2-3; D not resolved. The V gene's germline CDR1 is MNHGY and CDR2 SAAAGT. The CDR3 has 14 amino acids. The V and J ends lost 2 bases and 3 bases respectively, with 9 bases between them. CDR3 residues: CASSYLPRTDTQYF. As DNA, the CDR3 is TGTGCCAGCAGTTACCTCCCTAGGACAGATACGCAGTATTTT.